These 13 T cell receptor beta chains were sequenced from one sample in a study of vaccination and CD4 T cells after COVID-19. The antigens for these receptors are not known. Sample treatment: roughly 11-day PBMC culture with coronavirus spike peptide pools or control peptides (ViraFEST assay). Those CD4+ T cells from the unexposed donor predate the COVID-19 pandemic (2011-2018). The Oncomine TCR Beta short-read assay generated sequence data from the DNA of cultured CD4+ T cells. Genomic DNA was taken out of cultured CD4+ T cells by extraction. TCRdb independently ran MiXCR on the PCR reads; one entry per CDR3 protein. The sample includes 10,000 or so distinct CDR3 sequences, about 38% of them seen just once. The sample comprised CD4+ T cells from blood, cultured in vitro. The receptor set was obtained from a human donor in good health.

This chain uses TRBV20-1 with TRBJ2-1; D gene unclear. V lost 5 bases and J lost 0, with 11 bases in between. The germline V gene encodes CDR1 DFQATT and CDR2 SNEGSKA (reference sequence). The CDR3 is 14 residues long. CDR3 DNA sequence: TGCAGTGCTTTCGACCGATACTCCTACAATGAGCAGTTCTTC. Protein: CSAFDRYSYNEQFF.

A few counts support this clonotype. The V call is TRBV27, the J call TRBJ1-5, with 12 bases that match TRBD1. The junction had 6 bases not matched to a gene; V was cut back by 0 bases and J by 6 bases. CDR3 length: 17 amino acids. Looked up from germline, CDR1 is MNHEY and CDR2 is SMNVEV (reference sequence). The CDR3 region has the DNA TGTGCCAGCAGTTTATCGTCGGGACAGGGGGCAGGTCAGCCCCAGCATTTT. Translating it yields CASSLSSGQGAGQPQHF.

The CDR3 DNA is TGTGCCAGCAGAACAACAGGGGGCCCAAATCAGCCCCAGCATTTT. This codes for CASRTTGGPNQPQHF. This chain joins TRBV6-2 or TRBV6-3 and TRBJ1-5; 9 bases agree with TRBD1. CDR1 MNHEY and CDR2 SVGEGT come from the germline V gene. V lost 6 bases and J lost 4; bases outside the gene matches: 7. The CDR3 sequence is 15 residues long.

The chain combines TRBV29-1 with TRBJ2-7, with D possibly TRBD1 on 6 matching bases. Germline CDR1 and CDR2: SQVTM and ANQGSEA. The V end was cut by 2 bases, the J end by 8 bases, with 28 bases between. The CDR3 sequence is 17 residues long. DNA for the CDR3: TGCAGCGTTGAAAACCTAGACGGCAGGGGCGGCCTTGACAAGCAGTACTTC. This codes for CSVENLDGRGGLDKQYF.

The chain carries TRBV7-2 and TRBJ2-5; tentative D call: TRBD1 (6 bases). The ends were cut back, 7 bases at V and 0 bases at J, with 15 bases in the middle. Looked up from germline, CDR1 is SGHTA and CDR2 is FQGNSA. The CDR3 is 15 residues long. The CDR3 nucleotides read TGTGCCAGCACCCCCCCGGGACACTACCAAGAGACCCAGTACTTC. Its protein product is CASTPPGHYQETQYF.

In this sample, this clonotype turned up a few times. The rearrangement uses TRBV20-1 and TRBJ1-2, with 7 bases aligning to TRBD1. This CDR3 contains 14 residues. Germline V gene data show CDR1 as DFQATT and CDR2 as SNEGSKA (reference sequence). The CDR3 nucleotides are TGCAGCCCGGGACAGCCGACAAAGAACTATGGCTACACCTTC. This gives the protein CSPGQPTKNYGYTF.

The V and J genes are TRBV2 and TRBJ1-1; D not resolved. This CDR3 has 17 residues. Trimming pared 2 bases from V and 2 bases from J, leaving 18 bases between. Germline CDR1 reads SNHLY; CDR2 reads FYNNEI. The CDR3 DNA reads TGTGCCAGCAGTGAATATCATTTCGGTTTGGATAACACTGAAGCTTTCTTT. Protein: CASSEYHFGLDNTEAFF.

A few counts support this clonotype. The chain has TRBV7-9 and TRBJ1-3; no firm D call. Germline V gives CDR1 SEHNR, CDR2 FQNEAQ (reference sequence). The CDR3 extends over 15 amino acids. V shed 0 bases and J shed 2 bases, with 8 bases lying between them. The CDR3 here is CASSLAGGAGNTIYF. CDR3 nucleotides: TGTGCCAGCAGCTTAGCGGGCGGGGCTGGAAACACCATATATTTT. Complete variable domain (other parts from reference TRBV7-9 and TRBJ1-3): DTGVSQNPRHKITKRGQNVTFRCDPISEHNRLYWYRQTLGQGPEFLTYFQNEAQLEKSRLLSDRFSAERPKGSFSTLEIQRTEQGDSAMYLCASSLAGGAGNTIYFGEGSWLTVV.

This chain joins TRBV5-4 and TRBJ2-3; 12 nucleotides match TRBD2. There are 17 residues in the CDR3. The V segment lost 2 bases and the J segment 5 bases; nucleotides outside the gene matches: 9. The germline CDR1 and CDR2 sequences are SGHNT and YYREEE (reference sequence). The DNA for the CDR3 is TGTGCCAGCAGCTTTCGGCTAGCGGGAGGGCTCGTAGATACGCAGTATTTT. Residues: CASSFRLAGGLVDTQYF.

This clonotype was counted a few times. The chain couples TRBV9 to TRBJ1-2; 8 bases fit TRBD1. This CDR3 region has 15 residues. Germline V gene lookup returns CDR1 SGDLS and CDR2 YYNGEE. The J segment lost 4 bases and the V segment lost 0 bases, leaving 5 bases of the junction unmatched. In DNA form, the CDR3 reads TGTGCCAGCAGCGTAGCCAGGGGGCCTGGCTATGGCTACACCTTC. Its protein product is CASSVARGPGYGYTF.

This chain joins TRBV28 and TRBJ1-1; no clear D. The CDR3 is 14 amino acids. Deletions cut 0 bases from V and 6 bases from J, with 11 bases between. The germline CDR1 and CDR2 sequences are MDHEN and SYDVKM. The CDR3 DNA follows: TGTGCCAGCAGTTTATGGAGCGTTGCCGCTGAAGCTTTCTTT. Protein sequence: CASSLWSVAAEAFF.

The chain combines TRBV24-1 with TRBJ2-6; D gene ambiguous. Deletions cut 2 bases from V and 0 bases from J, with 4 bases between. Per germline, CDR1 KGHDR and CDR2 SFDVKD. The CDR3 consists of 15 residues. For the CDR3, the DNA is TGTGCCACCAGTGATTCCGGCTCTGGGGCCAACGTCCTGACTTTC. The encoded protein is CATSDSGSGANVLTF.

The chain combines TRBV30 with TRBJ1-1; D unclear. Trimming took off 0 bases at V and 7 bases at J, with 6 bases between the two ends. This CDR3 has 11 amino acids. Germline assignment: CDR1 GTSNPN and CDR2 SVGIG (reference sequence). The CDR3 DNA reads as TGTGCCTGGAGTGTACTGGATGAAGCTTTCTTT. Its protein product is CAWSVLDEAFF.